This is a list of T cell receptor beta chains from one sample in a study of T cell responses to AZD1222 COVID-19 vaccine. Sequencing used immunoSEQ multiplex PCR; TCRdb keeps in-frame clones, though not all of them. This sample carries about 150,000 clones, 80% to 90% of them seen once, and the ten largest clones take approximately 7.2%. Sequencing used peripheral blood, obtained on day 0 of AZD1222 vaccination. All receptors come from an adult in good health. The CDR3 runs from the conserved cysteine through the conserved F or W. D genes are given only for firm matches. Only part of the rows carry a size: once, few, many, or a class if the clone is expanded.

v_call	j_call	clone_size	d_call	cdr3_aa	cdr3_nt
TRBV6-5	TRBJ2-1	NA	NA	CASSSPMGGAFDEQFF	TGTGCCAGCAGTTCACCTATGGGGGGGGCCTTCGATGAGCAGTTCTTC
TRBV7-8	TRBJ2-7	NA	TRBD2	CASSLGGLAGEYEQYF	TGTGCCAGCAGCTTAGGGGGACTAGCGGGGGAATACGAGCAGTACTTC
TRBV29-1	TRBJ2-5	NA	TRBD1	CSVRRGRPYQETQYF	TGCAGCGTTCGCAGGGGGAGACCGTACCAAGAGACCCAGTACTTC
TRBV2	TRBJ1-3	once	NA	CASSEGLSSGNTIYF	TGTGCCAGCAGTGAGGGACTGAGCTCTGGAAACACCATATATTTT
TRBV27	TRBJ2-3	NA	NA	CASSPSYGDRTDTQYF	TGTGCCAGCAGTCCCTCCTACGGGGACCGCACAGATACGCAGTATTTT
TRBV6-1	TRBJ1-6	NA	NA	CASSDRVAPLHF	TGTGCCAGCAGTGACAGGGTCGCACCCCTCCACTTT
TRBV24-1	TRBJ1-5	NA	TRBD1	CATSDPGQGDQPQHF	TGTGCCACCAGTGACCCCGGACAGGGCGATCAGCCCCAGCATTTT
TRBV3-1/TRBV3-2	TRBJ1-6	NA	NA	CASSQVRFPNINSPLHF	TGTGCCAGCAGCCAAGTTAGGTTTCCCAATATCAATTCACCCCTCCACTTT
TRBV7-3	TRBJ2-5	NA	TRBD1	CASSRQGVQETQYF	TGTGCCAGCAGCCGTCAGGGGGTACAAGAGACCCAGTACTTC
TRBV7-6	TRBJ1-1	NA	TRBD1	CASSLSGTGRAFF	TGTGCCAGCAGCTTATCCGGGACAGGGCGGGCTTTCTTT
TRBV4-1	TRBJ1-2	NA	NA	CASSDAVGKYYGYTF	TGCGCCAGCAGCGACGCGGTAGGGAAATACTATGGCTACACCTTC
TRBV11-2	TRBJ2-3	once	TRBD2	CASGPGTNFNTDTQYF	TGTGCCAGCGGCCCCGGGACTAACTTTAACACAGATACGCAGTATTTT
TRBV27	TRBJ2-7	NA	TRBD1	CASSLDRGYEQYF	TGTGCCAGCAGTTTGGACAGGGGATACGAGCAGTACTTC
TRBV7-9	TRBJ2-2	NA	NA	CASSFRQGHTGELFF	TGTGCCAGCAGCTTTCGGCAGGGTCACACCGGGGAGCTGTTTTTT
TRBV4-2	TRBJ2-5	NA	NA	CASSSDYRGQETQYF	TGTGCCAGCAGCTCCGACTATAGGGGCCAAGAGACCCAGTACTTC
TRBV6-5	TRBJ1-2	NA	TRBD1	CASRFEGRGQGGYTF	TGTGCCAGCAGATTCGAGGGCAGGGGGCAGGGTGGCTACACCTTC
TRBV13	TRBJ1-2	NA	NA	CASSLGGAALYGYTF	TGTGCCAGCAGCTTGGGAGGGGCGGCTCTCTATGGCTACACCTTC
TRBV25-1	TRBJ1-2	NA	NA	CASSESRRAGEGYTF	TGTGCCAGCAGTGAGTCTAGGCGGGCAGGGGAGGGCTACACCTTC
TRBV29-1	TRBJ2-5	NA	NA	CSVGEETQYF	TGCAGCGTTGGGGAAGAGACCCAGTACTTC
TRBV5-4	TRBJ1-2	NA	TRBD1	CASSEDRALWGYTF	TGTGCCAGCAGCGAGGACAGGGCGCTATGGGGCTACACCTTC
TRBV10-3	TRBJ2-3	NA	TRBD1	CAILGTGTGGDTQYF	TGTGCCATCTTAGGAACCGGGACAGGGGGAGATACGCAGTATTTT
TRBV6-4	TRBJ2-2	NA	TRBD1	CASSLQGANTGELFF	TGTGCCAGCAGTCTACAGGGGGCGAACACCGGGGAGCTGTTTTTT
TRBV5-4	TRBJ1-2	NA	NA	CASSLSIGGGDGYTF	TGTGCCAGCAGCTTGTCTATCGGAGGGGGGGACGGCTACACCTTC
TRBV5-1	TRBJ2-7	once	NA	CASSLAVANYEQYF	TGCGCCAGCAGCTTGGCTGTAGCAAACTACGAGCAGTACTTC
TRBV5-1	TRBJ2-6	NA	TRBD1	CASSFYGTGDSGANVLTF	TGCGCCAGCAGCTTCTACGGGACAGGCGACTCTGGGGCCAACGTCCTGACTTTC
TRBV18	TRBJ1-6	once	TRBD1	CASSPGQGNSPLHF	TGTGCCAGCTCACCGGGACAGGGTAATTCACCCCTCCACTTT
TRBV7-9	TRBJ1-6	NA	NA	CASSPGREKDPLHF	TGTGCCAGCAGCCCCGGACGGGAAAAGGATCCCCTCCACTTT
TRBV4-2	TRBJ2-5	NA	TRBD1	CASRKLGQGVETQYF	TGTGCCAGCAGGAAATTAGGACAGGGGGTAGAGACCCAGTACTTC
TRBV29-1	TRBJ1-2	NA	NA	CSVEDWGDNRYGYTF	TGCAGCGTTGAAGATTGGGGGGACAACCGCTATGGCTACACCTTC
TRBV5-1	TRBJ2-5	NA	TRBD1	CASSLDRVGETQYF	TGCGCCAGCAGCTTAGACAGGGTAGGAGAGACCCAGTACTTC
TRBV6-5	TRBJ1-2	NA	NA	CASSGTPTGNYGYTF	TGTGCCAGCAGCGGGACACCTACAGGGAACTATGGCTACACCTTC
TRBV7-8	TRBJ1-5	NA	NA	CASSAREWNQPQHF	TGTGCCAGCAGCGCCAGAGAGTGGAATCAGCCCCAGCATTTT
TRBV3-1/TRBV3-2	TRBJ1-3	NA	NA	CASSPSWGRTRQGSSGNTIYF	TGTGCCAGCAGCCCCTCGTGGGGGAGAACCAGGCAGGGGTCCTCTGGAAACACCATATATTTT
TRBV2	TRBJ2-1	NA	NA	CASRVYNEQFF	TGTGCCAGCAGGGTCTACAATGAGCAGTTCTTC
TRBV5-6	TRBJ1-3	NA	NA	CASSLVGTSGNTIYF	TGTGCCAGCAGCTTGGTGGGGACCTCTGGAAACACCATATATTTT
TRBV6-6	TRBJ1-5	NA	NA	CASSRQTDSNQPQHF	TGTGCCAGCAGTCGCCAGACAGATAGCAATCAGCCCCAGCATTTT
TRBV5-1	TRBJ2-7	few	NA	CASSLSPSYEQYF	TGCGCCAGCAGCTTGAGCCCAAGCTACGAGCAGTACTTC
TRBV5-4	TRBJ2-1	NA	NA	CASSSISYNEQFF	TGTGCCAGCAGCTCGATCTCCTACAATGAGCAGTTCTTC
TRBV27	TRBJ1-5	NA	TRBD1	CASRAGTGNQPQHF	TGTGCCAGCAGAGCCGGGACAGGCAATCAGCCCCAGCATTTT
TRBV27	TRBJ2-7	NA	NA	CASSQYGTPSYEQYF	TGTGCCAGCAGTCAATACGGGACTCCGAGCTACGAGCAGTACTTC
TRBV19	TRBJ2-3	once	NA	CASSIMLPALTLSTDTQYF	TGTGCCAGTAGTATCATGCTACCCGCCCTAACATTGTCGACAGATACGCAGTATTTT
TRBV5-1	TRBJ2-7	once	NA	CASRQDPTSYEQYF	TGCGCCAGTCGCCAAGACCCTACCTCCTACGAGCAGTACTTC
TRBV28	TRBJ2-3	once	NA	CASNPFGDTQYF	TGTGCCAGCAACCCATTCGGAGATACGCAGTATTTT
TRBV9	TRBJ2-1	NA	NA	CASSVGPSFDEQFF	TGTGCCAGCAGCGTAGGTCCTAGCTTCGATGAGCAGTTCTTC
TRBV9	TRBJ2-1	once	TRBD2	CASSVDGGTYNEQFF	TGTGCCAGCAGCGTAGACGGGGGGACCTACAATGAGCAGTTCTTC
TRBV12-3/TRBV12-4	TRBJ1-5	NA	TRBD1	CASQGADQPQHF	TGTGCCAGCCAGGGGGCTGATCAGCCCCAGCATTTT
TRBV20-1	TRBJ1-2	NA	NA	CSAQTYGYTF	TGCAGTGCGCAGACATATGGCTACACCTTC
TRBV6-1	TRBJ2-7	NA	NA	CASSDLSQGKQYF	TGTGCCAGCAGTGATCTTTCGCAGGGCAAGCAGTACTTC
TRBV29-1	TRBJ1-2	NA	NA	CSVARMAARGYTF	TGCAGCGTTGCAAGGATGGCAGCACGTGGCTACACCTTC
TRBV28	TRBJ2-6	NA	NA	CASSLRGKASGANVLTF	TGTGCCAGCAGCCTCCGGGGGAAGGCCTCTGGGGCCAACGTCCTGACTTTC
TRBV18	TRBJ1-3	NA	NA	CASSQIGGSGNTIYF	TGTGCCAGCTCTCAGATAGGGGGCTCTGGAAACACCATATATTTT
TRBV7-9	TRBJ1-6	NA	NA	CASSLDGDSPLHF	TGTGCCAGCAGCTTAGATGGTGATTCACCCCTCCACTTT
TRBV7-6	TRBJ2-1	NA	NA	CASSLVDGGNNEQFF	TGTGCCAGCAGCTTAGTTGATGGTGGGAACAATGAGCAGTTCTTC
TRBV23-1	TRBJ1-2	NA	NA	CASSQSAGGYFYGYTF	TGCGCCAGCAGTCAATCGGCGGGGGGATATTTCTATGGCTACACCTTC
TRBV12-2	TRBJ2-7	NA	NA	CASRSSCHSRQGSYEQYF	TGTGCAAGTCGCTCCTCGTGCCACTCACGACAGGGGTCCTACGAGCAGTACTTC
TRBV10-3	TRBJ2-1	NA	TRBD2	CAISESAGGIYNEQFF	TGTGCCATCAGTGAATCGGCGGGGGGGATATACAATGAGCAGTTCTTC
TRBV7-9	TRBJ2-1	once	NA	CASRPLNNNEQFF	TGTGCCAGCAGACCACTTAACAATAATGAGCAGTTCTTC